One TCR beta chain is described in this entry. Its antigen remains unidentified. These data belong to a study of neurological immune-mediated disorders. Overall study results and limits: HTLV-1-associated myelopathy showed the most TCR clonal expansion; multiple sclerosis the least, below healthy controls.

With 10-nucleotide random UMIs included, cDNA was synthesized by 5'RACE. TCRdb independently ran MiXCR on the 5' RACE reads; one entry per CDR3 protein. The repertoire holds roughly 60,000 distinct CDR3 sequences, with roughly 3.2% as singletons. The receptor was isolated from a woman between 25 and 40 years old with multiple sclerosis. The specimen sequenced was PBMCs.

The CDR3 protein is CASSLFSGFKAFF. The CDR3 coding sequence is TGTGCCAGCAGCTTATTCTCGGGGTTCAAAGCTTTCTTT. The rearrangement uses TRBV7-2 and TRBJ1-1, with D hard to call. Per germline, CDR1 SGHTA and CDR2 FQGNSA. With 2 bases removed from V and 9 bases from J, the gap between germline ends came to 13 bases. CDR3 length equals 13 residues.